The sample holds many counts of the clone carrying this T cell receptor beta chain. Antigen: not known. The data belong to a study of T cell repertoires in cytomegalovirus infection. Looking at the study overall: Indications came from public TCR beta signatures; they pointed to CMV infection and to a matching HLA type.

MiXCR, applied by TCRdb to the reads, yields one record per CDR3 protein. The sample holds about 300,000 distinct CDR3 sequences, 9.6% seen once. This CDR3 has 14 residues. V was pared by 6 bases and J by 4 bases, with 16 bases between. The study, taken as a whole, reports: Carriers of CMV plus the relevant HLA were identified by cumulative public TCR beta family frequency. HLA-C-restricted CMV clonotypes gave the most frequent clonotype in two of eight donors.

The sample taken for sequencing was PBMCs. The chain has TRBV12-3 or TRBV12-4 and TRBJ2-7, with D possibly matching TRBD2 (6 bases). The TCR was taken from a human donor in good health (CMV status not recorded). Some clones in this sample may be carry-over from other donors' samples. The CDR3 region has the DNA TGTGCCAGCAGCGGGACTGGACGTGAATACGAGCAGTACTTC. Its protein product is CASSGTGREYEQYF.